Shown below are 21 T cell receptor beta chains from a single sample sequenced in a study of T cell clonality in common variable immunodeficiency. Some clones are missing from TCRdb's copy, which holds only in-frame ones; the method was immunoSEQ multiplex PCR. This repertoire holds around 40,000 clones, and none appear only once. Sequenced: peripheral blood mononuclear cells. These receptors all come from a person aged 18 to 75 in good health.

A remark on this clone: The read ends 3 residues shy of where the CDR3 ends; the end is completed using the germline J gene. The chain is built from TRBV7-6 and TRBJ2-1; 9 nucleotides agree with TRBD1. The germline V gene encodes CDR1 SGHVS and CDR2 FNYEAQ. The V segment lost 4 bases and the J segment 4 bases; nucleotides outside the gene matches: 5. The CDR3 has 15 amino acids. CDR3 residues: CASSSAGTGYNEQFF. CDR3 DNA, as far as it was read: TGTGCCAGCAGCTCAGCCGGGACAGGGTACAATGAG.

In its sample, this clone was seen many times. The chain's CDR3 is CASQMGGVNTGELFF. The CDR3 bases that were read are TGTGCCAGTCAAATGGGGGGGGTGAACACCGGGGAG. The chain combines TRBV19 with TRBJ2-2, with 7 bases aligning to TRBD2. Read sequence stops 3 residues before the CDR3 end, and the germline J gene provides the missing end. The junction had 7 bases not matched to a gene; V was cut back by 8 bases and J by 1 base. The CDR3 sequence is 15 residues long. Germline V gene lookup returns CDR1 LNHDA and CDR2 SQIVND (reference sequence).

This clone was picked up many times. The read gets to within 3 residues of the CDR3 end, and the germline J gene fills in the rest. V gene TRBV19 combines with J gene TRBJ2-3; 9 nucleotides match TRBD2. The CDR3 extends over 18 amino acids. Germline CDR1 LNHDA, CDR2 SQIVND (reference sequence). V shed 2 bases and J 7 bases; nucleotides not matched to a gene: 16. The CDR3 loop reads CASSISDVSAGGLNTQYF. Partial CDR3 DNA: TGTGCCAGTAGTATATCCGACGTGTCGGCGGGAGGGTTAAATACG.

With respect to this clone: A much bigger clone sits one base away, suggesting this may be a read error. The read stops 3 residues short of the end of the CDR3; the missing end is completed from the germline J gene. V is TRBV2 and J is TRBJ2-5; TRBD2 matches at 8 bases. The CDR3 loop spans 14 amino acids. Germline CDR1 SNHLY, CDR2 FYNNEI. CDR3 amino acids: CASSEFAGGDTQYF. CDR3 DNA, as far as it was read: TGTGCCAGCAGTGAATTTGCGGGAGGAGATACC.

This clone was picked up many times. The CDR3 end falls 3 residues outside the read, so it is completed with the germline J gene. This chain links TRBV20-1 with TRBJ2-1, with D perhaps matching TRBD2 (6 bases). Germline CDR1 reads DFQATT; CDR2 reads SNEGSKA (reference sequence). V was trimmed by 6 bases and J by 6 bases, leaving 12 bases between them. The CDR3 runs 12 residues. The sequenced CDR3 bases are TGCAGTGCCCCGGGGGTGGTCAATGAG. This translates into CSAPGVVNE. The entire CDR3 sequence reads CSAPGVVNEQFF.

There are many counts of this clone. The CDR3 extends 3 residues past the end of the read, so its final part is completed from the germline J gene. The chain employs TRBV7-3 and TRBJ2-3; TRBD2 matches 13 bases. Germline-derived CDR1 and CDR2 are SGHTA and FQGTGA. V was clipped by 5 bases and J by 4 bases; unmatched bases: 3. This CDR3 comprises 15 residues. The CDR3 DNA, read in part, is TGTGCCAGCAGCACTAGCGGGGGGGTGTCAGATACG. It yields the protein CASSTSGGVSDT. The complete CDR3 protein is CASSTSGGVSDTQYF. Full variable domain (outside the CDR3, taken from reference TRBV7-3 and TRBJ2-3): GAGVSQTPSNKVTEKGKYVELRCDPISGHTALYWYRQSLGQGPEFLIYFQGTGAADDSGLPNDRFFAVRPEGSVSTLKIQRTERGDSAVYLCASSTSGGVSDTQYFGPGTRLTVL.

This clone was detected ten times or more. The DNA ends 3 residues before the CDR3 does, and the rest of the CDR3 is filled in from the germline J gene. This sequence joins TRBV19 and TRBJ2-3; D is undetermined. Germline V gene data show CDR1 as LNHDA and CDR2 as SQIVND (reference sequence). The V and J ends lost 7 bases and 1 base respectively, with 9 bases between them. The CDR3 loop spans 13 amino acids. This CDR3 is CASTVIGTDTQYF. CDR3 DNA (partial): TGTGCCAGTACTGTTATCGGCACAGATACG.

In its sample, this clone was seen many times. Read coverage stops 3 residues before the CDR3 terminus; the germline J gene supplies the remainder. The gene calls are TRBV20-1 and TRBJ1-2; D may be TRBD1 (6 bases). CDR3 size: 13 residues. Germline V gene sequence: CDR1 DFQATT, CDR2 SNEGSKA (reference sequence). The sequenced part of the CDR3 DNA is TGCAGTGCTAGCCCAGGGGTTCTAGAGGGC. It is translated as CSASPGVLEG. The CDR3, in full, reads CSASPGVLEGYTF.

In this sample, this clone turned up a few times. The CDR3 end is not reached by the read, which stops 3 residues before it; the germline J gene fills it in. The chain carries TRBV20-1 and TRBJ2-3; D might be TRBD1 (5 bases). The CDR3 loop spans 13 amino acids. Germline-derived CDR1 and CDR2 are DFQATT and SNEGSKA (reference sequence). CDR3 residues: CSAVKGHGETQYF. Incomplete CDR3 DNA: TGCAGTGCTGTAAAGGGGCATGGAGAGACG.

There are many counts of this clone. Read coverage stops 3 residues before the CDR3 terminus; the germline J gene supplies the remainder. This sequence joins TRBV30 and TRBJ2-3, with 8 bases fitting TRBD2. Germline V gene data show CDR1 as GTSNPN and CDR2 as SVGIG (reference sequence). V lost 3 bases and J lost 2; bases outside the gene matches: 10. The CDR3 is 16 amino acids. This CDR3 reads CAWSPLAGGITDTQYF. Partial CDR3 DNA: TGTGCCTGGAGCCCCCTAGCGGGTGGTATCACAGATACG.

At least ten counts were recorded for this clone. The CDR3 end lies 3 residues beyond the end of the read and is filled in from the germline J gene. V is TRBV4-1 and J is TRBJ2-2; 7 nucleotides match TRBD1. The CDR3 runs to 15 residues. The trim removed 3 bases at V and 1 base at J, leaving 2 bases unmatched. Per germline, CDR1 MGHRA and CDR2 YSYEKL. The part of the CDR3 DNA that was read is TGCGCCAGCAGCCAGAGGACAGGGAACACCGGGGAG. This translates into CASSQRTGNTGE. The entire CDR3 protein reads CASSQRTGNTGELFF.

This clone was counted at least ten times. The read terminates 3 residues ahead of where the CDR3 ends, so the germline J gene completes it. The chain joins TRBV20-1 to TRBJ2-5; 7 nucleotides align to TRBD2. V gave up 1 base and J gave up 1 base; unmatched junction bases: 3. Germline loops: CDR1 DFQATT, CDR2 SNEGSKA (reference sequence). The length of the CDR3 is 14 residues. Partial CDR3 DNA: TGCAGTGCTAGAGGCGGGGGAGTCCAAGAGACC. Encoded protein: CSARGGGVQET. The entire CDR3 protein reads CSARGGGVQETQYF.

This clone was found many times. The read is 3 residues too short to cover the CDR3 end, so that end is filled in from the germline J gene. The chain has TRBV12-3 or TRBV12-4 and TRBJ1-1; possibly TRBD1 for D (5 bases). Trimming stripped 5 bases from V and 1 base from J, with 17 bases between. The CDR3 is 16 amino acids. Partial CDR3 DNA: TGTGCCAGCAGTACAAATTCAGGCAGGGCGAACACTGAA. Its protein product is CASSTNSGRANTE. The entire CDR3 protein reads CASSTNSGRANTEAFF.

This clone was picked up many times. The observed sequence ends 3 residues before the CDR3 terminus, with the missing tail filled in from the germline J gene. V and J are TRBV18 and TRBJ2-5; 9 positions agree with TRBD2. Trimming removed 2 bases from V and 5 bases from J; junction bases left unmatched: 3. This CDR3 is built from 14 residues. From germline, CDR1 is KGHSH and CDR2 LQKENI. The CDR3 spells CASSPVAGEETQYF. The part of the CDR3 DNA that was read is TGTGCCAGCTCACCAGTAGCGGGAGAGGAGACC.

This clone was counted ten times or more. The read stops 3 residues short of the end of the CDR3; the missing end is completed from the germline J gene. This chain uses TRBV5-1 with TRBJ2-2, with D tentatively TRBD1 (6 bases). Trimming pared 4 bases from V and 5 bases from J, leaving 12 bases between. CDR3 size: 14 residues. Looked up from germline, CDR1 is SGHRS and CDR2 is YFSETQ. CDR3 bases read: TGCGCCAGCAGCCCTACAGGGTGGACCGGGGAG. This codes for CASSPTGWTGE. The CDR3 in full is CASSPTGWTGELFF.

This clone has at least ten counts. The read is 3 residues too short to cover the CDR3 end, so that end is filled in from the germline J gene. This sequence joins TRBV14 and TRBJ2-1; 10 bases are shared with TRBD2. The CDR3 has 17 amino acids. J gave up 1 base and V 2 bases, and 5 bases lay outside the gene matches. Germline lookup yields CDR1 SGHDN and CDR2 FVKESK. Partial CDR3 DNA: TGTGCCAGCAGCCAACTAGCGGGGGCTCGGTCCTACAATGAG. It yields the protein CASSQLAGARSYNE. The entire CDR3 is CASSQLAGARSYNEQFF.

This clone was detected ten times or more. The sequence runs out 3 residues before the end of the CDR3; the remainder is reconstructed from the germline J gene. V gene TRBV5-1 combines with J gene TRBJ2-7; 9 bases fit TRBD2. V was clipped by 4 bases and J by 2 bases; unmatched bases: 4. Per the germline V gene, CDR1 is SGHRS and CDR2 is YFSETQ. CDR3 length equals 14 residues. The CDR3 loop reads CASSRSGGPYEQYF. The DNA read from the CDR3 is TGCGCCAGCAGCAGAAGCGGGGGGCCCTACGAG.

This clone was observed at least ten times. The read finishes 3 residues shy of the CDR3 end, and the germline J gene is used to complete it. The genes are TRBV20-1 and TRBJ2-2; D uncertain. V lost 0 bases, J lost 0 bases, and 8 bases lay in between. Per the germline V gene, CDR1 is DFQATT and CDR2 is SNEGSKA (reference sequence). The CDR3 covers 15 residues. The CDR3 spells CSARDIGSNTGELFF. The DNA read from the CDR3 is TGCAGTGCTAGAGATATAGGGTCGAACACCGGGGAG.

This clone was picked up many times. The read comes to an end 3 residues before the CDR3 does, leaving the germline J gene to fill in the end. The V call is TRBV19, the J call TRBJ2-5; the match to TRBD1 covers 7 bases. The germline gives CDR1 LNHDA, CDR2 SQIVND (reference sequence). The CDR3 spans 13 residues. J was trimmed by 5 bases and V by 10 bases; bases with no gene match: 10. The CDR3 sequence: CATDDREGETQYF. The sequenced part of the CDR3 DNA is TGTGCCACCGACGACAGGGAAGGCGAGACC.

This clone was seen many times. Read sequence stops 3 residues before the CDR3 end, and the germline J gene provides the missing end. The chain employs TRBV13 and TRBJ2-5, with 7 bases that match TRBD1. Per germline, CDR1 PRHDT and CDR2 FYEKMQ (reference sequence). This CDR3 is built from 15 residues. Losses at the gene ends were 5 bases for V and 4 bases for J; bases not matched to a gene: 10. The DNA read from the CDR3 is TGTGCCAGCAGCGCGAAGACAGGGTTGGTAGAGACC. Translation: CASSAKTGLVET. The CDR3 in full is CASSAKTGLVETQYF.

This clone was recorded many times. The DNA ends 3 residues before the CDR3 does, and the rest of the CDR3 is filled in from the germline J gene. The V call is TRBV20-1, the J call TRBJ2-7; D gene unclear. Looked up from germline, CDR1 is DFQATT and CDR2 is SNEGSKA (reference sequence). CDR3 size: 14 residues. Trimming removed 4 bases from V and 4 bases from J, with 17 bases in between. The sequenced CDR3 bases are TGCAGTGCTACTAGAGATACCGTTTTGTACGAG. Protein sequence: CSATRDTVLYE. The CDR3 as a whole reads CSATRDTVLYEQYF.